The clone carrying this T cell receptor (beta chain) was found many times. What it binds is unknown. This sample is part of a study of T cell repertoires in cytomegalovirus infection. In the study overall: As its CMV epitopes, the study selected recently identified HLA-C-restricted and well-studied HLA-B-restricted targets. CMV infection together with matching HLA type was indicated by public TCR beta signatures. Study conclusions and caveats: Individuals carrying CMV plus the relevant HLA were identified by cumulative frequency of public TCR beta families.

TCRdb reanalysed the reads using MiXCR and keeps one entry per CDR3 protein. The repertoire consists of 680,000 or so distinct CDR3 sequences, with approximately 33% occurring once and the leading ten covering roughly 18%. CDR3 length equals 11 residues. The germline V gene encodes CDR1 SGHTA and CDR2 FQGNSA. V was pared by 5 bases and J by 2 bases, with 3 bases between. This sample comprised cultured PBMCs, obtained from culture after CMV antigen stimulation. This TCR derives from a human donor in good health (CMV status not recorded). Some clones in this sample may be carry-over from other donors' samples. The chain carries TRBV7-2 and TRBJ2-5, with no clear D. The CDR3 DNA follows: TGTGCCAGCAGCATTCAAGAGACCCAGTACTTC. Protein sequence: CASSIQETQYF. The full variable domain, with the rest looked up from reference TRBV7-2 and TRBJ2-5, is GAGVSQSPSNKVTEKGKDVELRCDPISGHTALYWYRQSLGQGLEFLIYFQGNSAPDKSGLPSDRFSAERTGGSVSTLTIQRTQQEDSAVYLCASSIQETQYFGPGTRLLVL.